This TCR beta chain was sequenced for a study of CD4 T cells in relation to SARS-CoV-2 and coronaviruses. Points on this clone: As yet, its antigen is unknown.

Sequencing used immunoSEQ multiplex PCR; TCRdb keeps in-frame clones, though not all of them. The table lists about 41,000 clones, 84% of them singletons. V gave up 0 bases and J gave up 2 bases; unmatched junction bases: 5. The CDR3 is 17 amino acids. The V gene's germline CDR1 is SGHRS and CDR2 YFSETQ. This clonotype was obtained from an adult with COVID-19. Sample: naive CD4+ T cells from PBMCs, cultured in vitro. The subset: naive CD4+ T cells isolated by negative enrichment. The genes are TRBV5-1 and TRBJ2-3; 11 bases line up with TRBD2. The CDR3 sequence is CASSLATGLAVTDTQYF. CDR3 bases: TGCGCCAGCAGCTTGGCCACGGGACTAGCGGTCACAGATACGCAGTATTTT.